This entry lists 23 T cell receptor beta chains sequenced from one sample in a study of blood T cell repertoires in COVID-19. Measured with immunoSEQ multiplex PCR; TCRdb has only the in-frame clones, and not every one. The table records about 180,000 clones, 83% of them present only once. The sample taken for sequencing was peripheral blood. Receptor source: a woman between 70 and 85 years old with COVID-19, enrolled during active disease.

The rearrangement joins TRBV5-1 to TRBJ1-1; a weak D match, TRBD1 (6 bases). Germline CDR1 SGHRS, CDR2 YFSETQ. This CDR3 has 13 amino acids. The V end lost 4 bases, the J end lost 3 bases, and 10 bases lay between the germline ends. The CDR3 reads CASSIPGDTEAFF. Written as DNA, the CDR3 is TGCGCCAGCAGCATCCCAGGGGACACTGAAGCTTTCTTT. The complete variable domain, with remaining parts taken from reference TRBV5-1 and TRBJ1-1, reads KAGVTQTPRYLIKTRGQQVTLSCSPISGHRSVSWYQQTPGQGLQFLFEYFSETQRNKGNFPGRFSGRQFSNSRSEMNVSTLELGDSALYLCASSIPGDTEAFFGQGTRLTVV.

The genes are TRBV18 and TRBJ2-7, with D perhaps TRBD2 (6 bases). Trimming cost V 3 bases and J 3 bases, with 12 bases left between them. The germline V gene encodes CDR1 KGHSH and CDR2 LQKENI. This CDR3 is built from 14 residues. The DNA of the CDR3 is TGTGCCAGCTCACCTTCTACTAGCAGCTACGAGCAGTACTTC. Protein product: CASSPSTSSYEQYF.

This CDR3 reads CASSLRGTSDYEQYF. CDR3 bases: TGTGCCAGCAGTTTACGGGGGACTAGCGACTACGAGCAGTACTTC. This chain uses TRBV27 with TRBJ2-7, with 10 bases lining up with TRBD2. Trimming took 2 bases from V and 3 from J; bases not matched to a gene: 4. The CDR3 extends over 15 amino acids. Germline CDR1 MNHEY, CDR2 SMNVEV (reference sequence).

The chain carries TRBV6-2 or TRBV6-3 and TRBJ2-2, with 9 bases identical to TRBD1. CDR1 MNHEY and CDR2 SVGEGT come from the germline V gene. The CDR3 sequence is 17 residues long. The ends lost 6 bases at V and 5 bases at J; junction bases unmatched: 13. The DNA of the CDR3 is TGTGCCAGCAGCTTCACCGGGACAGGGAGTCAAACCGGGGAGCTGTTTTTT. Its protein is CASSFTGTGSQTGELFF.

The CDR3: CASSPPAGTGYGYTF. In DNA form, the CDR3 reads TGTGCCAGCTCACCACCGGCAGGGACAGGGTATGGCTACACCTTC. The chain is built from TRBV18 and TRBJ1-2, with 9 bases that match TRBD1. Trimming cost V 0 bases and J 5 bases; bases outside gene matches: 4. Germline V CDR1 and CDR2: KGHSH, LQKENI. The CDR3 is 15 amino acids.

The chain couples TRBV28 to TRBJ2-5; D call uncertain. The CDR3 is made up of 13 amino acids. V gave up 7 bases and J gave up 1 base, with 10 bases separating them. Germline CDR1 reads MDHEN; CDR2 reads SYDVKM. CDR3 sequence: CASNERLQETQYF. The DNA of the CDR3 is TGTGCCAGCAATGAGAGACTCCAAGAGACCCAGTACTTC.

Notes on this clone: Other DNA sequences from this sample encode an identical CDR3 as well. The chain uses TRBV19 and TRBJ2-2, with D maybe TRBD2 (6 bases). Germline V lookup: CDR1 LNHDA, CDR2 SQIVND (reference sequence). The CDR3 sequence is 14 residues long. V gave up 3 bases and J gave up 2 bases, with 7 bases separating them. CDR3 loop: CASSIAGNTGELFF. In DNA form, the CDR3 reads TGTGCCAGTAGTATTGCGGGAAACACCGGGGAGCTGTTTTTT.

The chain employs TRBV6-5 and TRBJ2-5; the D is unclear. Germline CDR1 is MNHEY and CDR2 is SVGAGI. Trimming pared 2 bases from V and 3 bases from J, leaving 13 bases between. The CDR3 loop spans 15 amino acids. The CDR3 here is CASSYNWATKETQYF. CDR3 bases: TGTGCCAGCAGTTACAACTGGGCAACAAAAGAGACCCAGTACTTC.

V is TRBV27 and J is TRBJ2-1; D is unclear. Trimming shortened V by 2 bases and J by 5 bases, and 13 bases separated the two germline ends. The germline V gene encodes CDR1 MNHEY and CDR2 SMNVEV (reference sequence). The CDR3 runs 15 residues. The CDR3 DNA reads as TGTGCCAGCAGTTTAGGGTGGCAGGCCCACAATGAGCAGTTCTTC. The encoded protein is CASSLGWQAHNEQFF.

The sample holds a few counts of this clone. The V and J genes are TRBV9 and TRBJ2-1, with 10 bases that match TRBD2. The V gene end was trimmed by 0 bases and the J gene end by 5 bases; junction bases not matched to a gene: 8. The CDR3 totals 17 residues. Germline values: CDR1 SGDLS, CDR2 YYNGEE. The CDR3, as DNA: TGTGCCAGCAGCGTAGGGCCAGGGCTAGCGGGGGACAATGAGCAGTTCTTC. The encoded protein is CASSVGPGLAGDNEQFF.

The chain is built from TRBV19 and TRBJ2-7, with TRBD2 identical over 11 bases. CDR3 length: 14 amino acids. The J segment lost 2 bases and the V segment lost 3 bases, leaving 0 bases of the junction unmatched. Germline CDR1 LNHDA, CDR2 SQIVND (reference sequence). CDR3 nucleotides: TGTGCCAGTAGTATTAGCGGGAGGGCCTACGAGCAGTACTTC. Its protein product is CASSISGRAYEQYF. The full variable domain, its missing parts supplied by reference TRBV19 and TRBJ2-7, is DGGITQSPKYLFRKEGQNVTLSCEQNLNHDAMYWYRQDPGQGLRLIYYSQIVNDFQKGDIAEGYSVSREKKESFPLTVTSAQKNPTAFYLCASSISGRAYEQYFGPGTRLTVT.

The rearrangement links TRBV18 to TRBJ2-7, with D possibly TRBD1 on 5 matching bases. Germline V gene sequence: CDR1 KGHSH, CDR2 LQKENI. V gave up 6 bases and J gave up 2 bases, with 11 bases separating them. The CDR3 extends over 13 amino acids. In DNA, the CDR3 is TGTGCCAGCTCCCGGACACACACCTACGAGCAGTACTTC. Encoded protein: CASSRTHTYEQYF.

The chain is built from TRBV6-2 or TRBV6-3 and TRBJ2-1; 12 nucleotides match TRBD2. The junction had 3 bases not matched to a gene; V was cut back by 6 bases and J by 6 bases. CDR1 is MNHEY and CDR2 is SVGEGT in the germline V gene. The CDR3 is 14 amino acids. CDR3 in amino acids: CASSPSGRANEQFF. The CDR3 DNA is TGTGCCAGCAGCCCTAGCGGGAGGGCCAATGAGCAGTTCTTC.

The V call is TRBV14, the J call TRBJ2-5; 11 nucleotides align to TRBD2. The V gene's germline CDR1 is SGHDN and CDR2 FVKESK. Trimming took 0 bases from V and 7 from J; bases not matched to a gene: 4. The CDR3 totals 15 residues. CDR3 region: CASSQDVLAGGTQYF. Written as DNA, the CDR3 is TGTGCCAGCAGCCAAGATGTTCTAGCGGGAGGGACCCAGTACTTC.

The rearrangement uses TRBV9 and TRBJ2-1; a weak D match, TRBD1 (7 bases). The CDR3 runs to 15 residues. The V and J ends lost 6 bases and 1 base respectively, with 14 bases between them. CDR1 SGDLS and CDR2 YYNGEE come from the germline V gene. The CDR3 protein is CASNQGGPSYNEQFF. CDR3 DNA: TGTGCCAGCAACCAGGGGGGCCCTTCCTACAATGAGCAGTTCTTC.

This clone was counted a single time. The rearrangement uses TRBV6-6 and TRBJ2-4; TRBD1 matches 7 bases. The CDR3 has 16 amino acids. The V and J ends lost 4 bases and 1 base, in that order; junction bases with no gene match: 7. The germline CDR1 and CDR2 sequences are MNHNY and SVGAGI (reference sequence). CDR3 loop: CASSSGDRVAKNIQYF. The CDR3 DNA is TGTGCCAGCAGTTCAGGAGACAGGGTTGCCAAAAACATTCAGTACTTC.

The J gene is TRBJ2-7, the V gene TRBV10-2, with TRBD2 matching over 10 bases. Per the germline V gene, CDR1 is WSHSY and CDR2 is SAAADI. There are 13 residues in the CDR3. The J segment lost 6 bases and the V segment lost 5 bases, leaving 4 bases of the junction unmatched. CDR3 DNA: TGCGCCAGCAGTAGCGGGAGGGAGGGCGAGCAGTACTTC. Protein sequence: CASSSGREGEQYF.

The genes are TRBV2 and TRBJ1-3; D ambiguous. V lost 5 bases and J lost 1, with 6 bases in between. CDR3 length equals 13 residues. Germline CDR1 and CDR2: SNHLY and FYNNEI. The CDR3 DNA reads as TGTGCCAGCAGTCTGCAGTCTGGAAACACCATATATTTT. It translates to CASSLQSGNTIYF.

This clone has more than one count but fewer than ten. The chain carries TRBV11-2 and TRBJ2-7; 10 positions agree with TRBD1. CDR3 length: 14 residues. The V gene end was trimmed by 7 bases and the J gene end by 6 bases; junction bases not matched to a gene: 9. CDR1 SGHAT and CDR2 FQNNGV come from the germline V gene. CDR3 nucleotide sequence: TGTGCCAGCACCCTATACGGACAGGGGGTCGAGCAGTACTTC. Protein sequence: CASTLYGQGVEQYF.

This rearrangement joins TRBV7-2 to TRBJ2-1, with TRBD2 matching 11 bases. After removal of 5 bases from V and 7 bases from J, the junction contained 10 bases not matched to a gene. Germline loops: CDR1 SGHTA, CDR2 FQGNSA. The CDR3 totals 16 residues. The CDR3 loop reads CASSPGSGRARNEQFF. CDR3 coding DNA: TGTGCCAGCAGCCCCGGTAGCGGGAGGGCCAGGAATGAGCAGTTCTTC.

The chain recombines TRBV6-1 with TRBJ1-5; a weak D match, TRBD1 (6 bases). In germline, CDR1 is MNHNS, CDR2 SASEGT. This CDR3 has 14 amino acids. The V end was cut by 2 bases, the J end by 4 bases, with 9 bases between. CDR3: CASSETQGNQPQHF. As DNA, the CDR3 is TGTGCCAGCAGTGAAACCCAGGGGAATCAGCCCCAGCATTTT.

J is TRBJ2-5 and V is TRBV5-1; possible D gene TRBD2, 7 bases. In germline, CDR1 is SGHRS, CDR2 YFSETQ. With 4 bases removed from V and 2 bases from J, the gap between germline ends came to 12 bases. This CDR3 is 14 amino acids long. CDR3 sequence: CASSSGTPQETQYF. In DNA form, the CDR3 reads TGCGCCAGCAGCAGCGGGACACCACAAGAGACCCAGTACTTC.

V usage is TRBV20-1 and J usage is TRBJ2-1; perhaps TRBD2 as D (6 bases). CDR1 and CDR2 from the germline V gene are DFQATT and SNEGSKA (reference sequence). The CDR3 contains 15 residues. Trimming cost V 3 bases and J 4 bases, with 16 bases left between them. The DNA for the CDR3 is TGCAGTGCTAGTATGGACTATAGGTCATACAATGAGCAGTTCTTC. Translation gives CSASMDYRSYNEQFF.